This is a list of T cell receptor beta chains from one sample in a study of blood T cell repertoires in COVID-19. Generated by immunoSEQ multiplex PCR, the TCRdb table keeps only in-frame clones and is missing some. The sample comprises about 150,000 clones, roughly 76% of which are singletons, and roughly 8% rests with the top ten. What was sequenced was peripheral blood. These receptors originate from a human donor with acute or convalescent COVID-19. The donor label of this sample is uncertain. Each CDR3 is given with its conserved first and last residue.

v_gene: TRBV24-1; j_gene: TRBJ1-4; CDR3aa: CATSDSEGVNEKLFF
v_gene: TRBV18; j_gene: TRBJ1-2; CDR3aa: CASSESPGVKYGYTF
v_gene: TRBV4-1; j_gene: TRBJ2-3; CDR3aa: CASSSRTAVSTDTQYF
v_gene: TRBV10-3; j_gene: TRBJ1-3; CDR3aa: CAAHGIGSVSGNTIYF
v_gene: TRBV3-1/TRBV3-2; j_gene: TRBJ2-1; CDR3aa: CASSQSFEQFF
v_gene: TRBV30; j_gene: TRBJ2-3; CDR3aa: CAWIPRGQKSTDTQYF
v_gene: TRBV5-1; j_gene: TRBJ1-5; CDR3aa: CASSLGSSSNQPQHF
v_gene: TRBV6-5; j_gene: TRBJ1-5; CDR3aa: CASRQVNNQPQHF
v_gene: TRBV7-9; j_gene: TRBJ1-5; CDR3aa: CASSNIGGSQPQHF
v_gene: TRBV9; j_gene: TRBJ1-1; CDR3aa: CASSPSGTGNEWYTEAFF
v_gene: TRBV5-1; j_gene: TRBJ1-2; CDR3aa: CASSSVQGAGYGYTF
v_gene: TRBV11-1; j_gene: TRBJ1-1; CDR3aa: CASSLGRRNTEAFF
v_gene: TRBV3-1/TRBV3-2; j_gene: TRBJ2-7; CDR3aa: CASSSRQASYEQYF
v_gene: TRBV15; j_gene: TRBJ1-6; CDR3aa: CATRTDSKNSPLHF
v_gene: TRBV5-1; j_gene: TRBJ1-1; CDR3aa: CASSPFVGPNTEAFF
v_gene: TRBV3-1/TRBV3-2; j_gene: TRBJ1-6; CDR3aa: CASSQGTTGRISPLHF
v_gene: TRBV7-9; j_gene: TRBJ1-1; CDR3aa: CASSLEEVGVNTEAFF
v_gene: TRBV5-1; j_gene: TRBJ2-1; CDR3aa: CASSFGQGIGNEQFF
v_gene: TRBV19; j_gene: TRBJ1-1; CDR3aa: CASFSREAGFEAFF
v_gene: TRBV29-1; j_gene: TRBJ1-1; CDR3aa: CSGRQVNTEAFF
v_gene: TRBV12-5; j_gene: TRBJ1-2; CDR3aa: CASGLTAGTPYGYTF
v_gene: TRBV30; j_gene: TRBJ2-7; CDR3aa: CAWSVLREQYF
v_gene: TRBV7-6; j_gene: TRBJ2-5; CDR3aa: CASSLVQSETQYF
v_gene: TRBV7-6; j_gene: TRBJ2-7; CDR3aa: CASSSHDRGYEQYF
v_gene: TRBV2; j_gene: TRBJ2-1; CDR3aa: CASSDGYNEQFF
v_gene: TRBV5-1; j_gene: TRBJ1-6; CDR3aa: CASSLDWDRDNSPLHF
v_gene: TRBV30; j_gene: TRBJ1-3; CDR3aa: CASPTPSGNTIYF
v_gene: TRBV4-1; j_gene: TRBJ1-6; CDR3aa: CASSHQTGGSSPLHF
v_gene: TRBV25-1; j_gene: TRBJ1-6; CDR3aa: CASSERDRLNSPLHF
v_gene: TRBV20-1; j_gene: TRBJ2-5; CDR3aa: CSGQGAETQYF
v_gene: TRBV6-1; j_gene: TRBJ1-5; CDR3aa: CASSGQQGDSNQPQHF
v_gene: TRBV11-2; j_gene: TRBJ2-3; CDR3aa: CASSPRNSGVSRTDTQYF
v_gene: TRBV6-5; j_gene: TRBJ1-3; CDR3aa: CASSNGQNGNTIYF
v_gene: TRBV3-1/TRBV3-2; j_gene: TRBJ1-1; CDR3aa: CASSQVAGNTEAFF
v_gene: TRBV30; j_gene: TRBJ1-6; CDR3aa: CAWSVGTANSPLHF
v_gene: TRBV5-1; j_gene: TRBJ1-1; CDR3aa: CASSSPRTGGNTEAFF
v_gene: TRBV20-1; j_gene: TRBJ2-4; CDR3aa: CSASSPGLAPERNIQYF
v_gene: TRBV12-3/TRBV12-4; j_gene: TRBJ1-2; CDR3aa: CASSFDRVGGYTF
v_gene: TRBV30; j_gene: TRBJ1-2; CDR3aa: CAWSPGGSYGYTF
v_gene: TRBV7-9; j_gene: TRBJ1-1; CDR3aa: CASSLGQAYTEAFF
v_gene: TRBV11-2; j_gene: TRBJ2-5; CDR3aa: CASRAFRAGQETQYF